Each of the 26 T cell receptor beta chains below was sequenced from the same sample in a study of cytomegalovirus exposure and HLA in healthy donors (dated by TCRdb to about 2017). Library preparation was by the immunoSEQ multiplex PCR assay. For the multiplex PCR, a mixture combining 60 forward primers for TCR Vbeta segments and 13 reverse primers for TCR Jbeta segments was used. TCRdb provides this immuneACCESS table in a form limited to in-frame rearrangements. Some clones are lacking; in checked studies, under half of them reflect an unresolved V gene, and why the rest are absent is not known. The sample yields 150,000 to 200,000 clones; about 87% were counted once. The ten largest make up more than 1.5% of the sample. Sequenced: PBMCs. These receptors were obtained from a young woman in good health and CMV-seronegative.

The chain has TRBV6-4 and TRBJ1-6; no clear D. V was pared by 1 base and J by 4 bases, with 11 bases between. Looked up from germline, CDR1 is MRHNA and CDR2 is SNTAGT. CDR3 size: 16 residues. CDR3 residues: CASSDLGSFYNSPLHF. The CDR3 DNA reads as TGTGCCAGCAGTGACTTAGGGAGTTTTTATAATTCACCCCTCCACTTT.

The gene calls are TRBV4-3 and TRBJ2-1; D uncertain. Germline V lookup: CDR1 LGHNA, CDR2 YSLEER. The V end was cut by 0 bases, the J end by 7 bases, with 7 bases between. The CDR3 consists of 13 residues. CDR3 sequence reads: CASSQEVRNEQFF. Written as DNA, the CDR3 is TGCGCCAGCAGCCAAGAGGTTAGAAATGAGCAGTTCTTC.

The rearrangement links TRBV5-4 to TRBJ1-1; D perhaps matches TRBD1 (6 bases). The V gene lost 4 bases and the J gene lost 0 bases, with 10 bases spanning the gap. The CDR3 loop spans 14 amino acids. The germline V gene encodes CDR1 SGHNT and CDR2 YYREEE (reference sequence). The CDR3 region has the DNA TGTGCCAGCAGCCAGGACAGCGTGAACACTGAAGCTTTCTTT. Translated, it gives CASSQDSVNTEAFF.

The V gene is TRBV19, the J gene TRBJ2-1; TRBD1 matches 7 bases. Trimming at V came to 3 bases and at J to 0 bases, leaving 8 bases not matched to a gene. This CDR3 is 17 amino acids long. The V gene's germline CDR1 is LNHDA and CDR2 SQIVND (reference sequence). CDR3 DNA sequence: TGTGCCAGTAGTATCGCAGGGGGTGGTTTCTCCTACAATGAGCAGTTCTTC. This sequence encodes CASSIAGGGFSYNEQFF.

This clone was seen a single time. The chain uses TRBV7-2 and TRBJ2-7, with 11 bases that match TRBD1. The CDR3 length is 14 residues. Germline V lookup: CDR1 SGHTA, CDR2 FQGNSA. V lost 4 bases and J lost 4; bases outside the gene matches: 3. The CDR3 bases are TGTGCCAGCAGCTCAGGGACAGGGGGGTACGAGCAGTACTTC. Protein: CASSSGTGGYEQYF.

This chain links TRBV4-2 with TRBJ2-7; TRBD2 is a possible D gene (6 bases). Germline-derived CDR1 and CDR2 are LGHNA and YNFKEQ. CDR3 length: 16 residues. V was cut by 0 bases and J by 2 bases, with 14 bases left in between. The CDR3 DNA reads TGTGCCAGCAGCCAAGATGCGGGTAGCGGACCCTACGAGCAGTACTTC. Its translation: CASSQDAGSGPYEQYF.

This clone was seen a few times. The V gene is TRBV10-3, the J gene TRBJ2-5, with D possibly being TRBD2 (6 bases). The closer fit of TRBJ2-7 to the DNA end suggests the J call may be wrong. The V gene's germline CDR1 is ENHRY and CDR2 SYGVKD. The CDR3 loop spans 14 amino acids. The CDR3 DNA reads TGTGCCATCAGAGGTGGGGACTTTACCTACGAGCAGTACTTC. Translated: CAIRGGDFTYEQYF.

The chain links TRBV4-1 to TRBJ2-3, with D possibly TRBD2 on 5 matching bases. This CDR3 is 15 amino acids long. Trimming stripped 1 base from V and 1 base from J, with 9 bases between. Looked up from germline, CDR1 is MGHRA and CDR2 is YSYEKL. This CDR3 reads CASSQGGRGTDTQYF. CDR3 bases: TGCGCCAGCAGCCAAGGAGGGCGGGGCACAGATACGCAGTATTTT.

The CDR3 reads CASSQDSGRAAAFPYEQYF. DNA of the CDR3: TGTGCCAGCAGCCAAGATTCAGGGAGGGCAGCGGCGTTCCCCTACGAGCAGTACTTC. The chain employs TRBV4-2 and TRBJ2-7; TRBD2 agrees at 7 bases. This CDR3 is 19 amino acids long. V was clipped by 0 bases and J by 2 bases; unmatched bases: 16. In germline, CDR1 is LGHNA, CDR2 YNFKEQ.

The CDR3 reads CATTTGVEQIGELFF. CDR3 sequence (DNA): TGTGCCACCACGACAGGGGTCGAACAGATCGGGGAGCTGTTTTTT. The chain carries TRBV10-3 and TRBJ2-2; 8 bases are a match to TRBD1. V shed 10 bases and J 7 bases; nucleotides not matched to a gene: 14. The CDR3 extends over 15 amino acids. The germline gives CDR1 ENHRY, CDR2 SYGVKD.

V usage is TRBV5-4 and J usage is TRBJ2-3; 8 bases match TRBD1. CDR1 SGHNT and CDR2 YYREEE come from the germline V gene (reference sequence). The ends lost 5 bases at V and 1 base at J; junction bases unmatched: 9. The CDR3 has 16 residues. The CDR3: CASRTTGGYGTDTQYF. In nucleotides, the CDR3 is TGTGCCAGCAGAACTACAGGGGGTTACGGCACAGATACGCAGTATTTT. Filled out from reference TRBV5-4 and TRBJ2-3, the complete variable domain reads ETGVTQSPTHLIKTRGQQVTLRCSSQSGHNTVSWYQQALGQGPQFIFQYYREEENGRGNFPPRFSGLQFPNYSSELNVNALELDDSALYLCASRTTGGYGTDTQYFGPGTRLTVL.

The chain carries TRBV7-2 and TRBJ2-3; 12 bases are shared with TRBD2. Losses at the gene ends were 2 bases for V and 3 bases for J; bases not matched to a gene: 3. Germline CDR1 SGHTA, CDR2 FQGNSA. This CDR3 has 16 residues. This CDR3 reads CASSLLAGGHTDTQYF. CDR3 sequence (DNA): TGTGCCAGCAGCTTACTAGCGGGAGGGCATACAGATACGCAGTATTTT.

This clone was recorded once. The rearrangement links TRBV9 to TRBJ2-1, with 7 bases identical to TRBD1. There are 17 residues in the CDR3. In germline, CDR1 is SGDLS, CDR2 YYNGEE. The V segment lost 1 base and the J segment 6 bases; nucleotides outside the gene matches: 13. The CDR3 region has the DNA TGTGCCAGCAGCGTAAGGCTCTCGGACAGGAATCGCAATGAGCAGTTCTTC. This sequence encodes CASSVRLSDRNRNEQFF.

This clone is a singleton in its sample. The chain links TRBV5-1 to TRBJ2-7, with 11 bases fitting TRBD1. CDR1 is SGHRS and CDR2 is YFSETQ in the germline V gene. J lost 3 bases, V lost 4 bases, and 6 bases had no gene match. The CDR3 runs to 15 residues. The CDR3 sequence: CASSPGTGGGYEQYF. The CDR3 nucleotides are TGCGCCAGCAGCCCGGGGACAGGGGGAGGCTACGAGCAGTACTTC.

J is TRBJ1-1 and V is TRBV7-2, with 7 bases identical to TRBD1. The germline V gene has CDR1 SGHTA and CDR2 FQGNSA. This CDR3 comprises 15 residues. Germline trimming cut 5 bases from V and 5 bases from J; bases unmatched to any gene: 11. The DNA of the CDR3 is TGTGCCAGCAGCCGGCTCCAGGGGGGAGGAACTGAAGCTTTCTTT. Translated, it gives CASSRLQGGGTEAFF.

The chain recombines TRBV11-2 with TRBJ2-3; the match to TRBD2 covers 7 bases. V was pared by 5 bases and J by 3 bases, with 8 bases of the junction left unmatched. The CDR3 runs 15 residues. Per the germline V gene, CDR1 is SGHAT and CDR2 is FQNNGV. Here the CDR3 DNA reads TGTGCCAGCAGCACAGGCGCGGGGGAGACAGATACGCAGTATTTT. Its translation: CASSTGAGETDTQYF.

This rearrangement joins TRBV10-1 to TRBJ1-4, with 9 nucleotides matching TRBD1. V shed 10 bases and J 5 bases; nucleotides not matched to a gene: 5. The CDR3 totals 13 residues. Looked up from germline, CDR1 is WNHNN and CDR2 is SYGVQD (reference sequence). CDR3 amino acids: CATLGTGNEKLFF. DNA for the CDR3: TGCGCCACCCTAGGGACAGGGAATGAAAAACTGTTTTTT.

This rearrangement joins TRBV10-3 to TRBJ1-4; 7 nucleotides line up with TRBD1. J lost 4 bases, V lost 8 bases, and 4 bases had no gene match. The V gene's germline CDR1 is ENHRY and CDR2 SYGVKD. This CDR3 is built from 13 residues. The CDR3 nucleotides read TGTGCCATCCAGGGACAGCGTAATGAAAAACTGTTTTTT. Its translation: CAIQGQRNEKLFF.

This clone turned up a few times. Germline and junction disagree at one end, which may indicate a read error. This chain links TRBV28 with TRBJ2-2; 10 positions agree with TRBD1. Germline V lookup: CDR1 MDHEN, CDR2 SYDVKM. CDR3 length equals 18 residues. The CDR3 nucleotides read TGTGCCAGCAATTTACCACAAGACAGGGGGCAAATCACCGGGGAGCTGTTTTTT. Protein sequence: CASNLPQDRGQITGELFF.

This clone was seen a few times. The CDR3 loop is CASSQVDRAQTQSAFF. The DNA for the CDR3 is TGCGCCAGCAGCCAAGTCGACAGAGCGCAAACCCAAAGTGCTTTCTTT. The chain employs TRBV4-1 and TRBJ1-1; tentative D call: TRBD1 (5 bases). Germline lookup yields CDR1 MGHRA and CDR2 YSYEKL. The CDR3 is made up of 16 amino acids. The V end lost 1 base, the J end lost 11 bases, and 23 bases lay between the germline ends.

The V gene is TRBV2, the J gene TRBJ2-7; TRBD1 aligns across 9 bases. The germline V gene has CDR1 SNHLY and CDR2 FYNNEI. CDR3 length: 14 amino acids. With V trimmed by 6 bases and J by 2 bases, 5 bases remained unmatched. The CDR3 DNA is TGTGCCAGCAGGGTGGACAGGGGTCCCTACGAGCAGTACTTC. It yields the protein CASRVDRGPYEQYF.

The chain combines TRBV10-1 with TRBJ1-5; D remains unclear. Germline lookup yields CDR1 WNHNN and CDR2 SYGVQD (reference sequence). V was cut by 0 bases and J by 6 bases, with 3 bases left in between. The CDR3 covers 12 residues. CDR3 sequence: CASSESGQPQHF. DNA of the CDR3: TGCGCCAGCAGTGAGTCCGGTCAGCCCCAGCATTTT.

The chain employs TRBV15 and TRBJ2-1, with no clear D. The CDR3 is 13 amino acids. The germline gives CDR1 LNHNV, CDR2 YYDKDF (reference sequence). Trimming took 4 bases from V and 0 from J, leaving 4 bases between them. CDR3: CATSTGSYNEQFF. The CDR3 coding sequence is TGTGCCACCAGCACGGGCTCCTACAATGAGCAGTTCTTC.

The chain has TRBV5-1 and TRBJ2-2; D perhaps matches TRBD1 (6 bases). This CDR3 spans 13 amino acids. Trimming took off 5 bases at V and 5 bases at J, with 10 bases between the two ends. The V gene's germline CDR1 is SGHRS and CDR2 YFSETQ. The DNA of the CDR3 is TGCGCCAGCAGTCCAGGGGAGACCGGGGAGCTGTTTTTT. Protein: CASSPGETGELFF.

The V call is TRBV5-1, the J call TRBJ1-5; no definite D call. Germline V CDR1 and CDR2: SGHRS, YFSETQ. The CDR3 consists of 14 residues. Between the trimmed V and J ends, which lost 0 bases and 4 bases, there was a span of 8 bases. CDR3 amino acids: CASSLGQANQPQHF. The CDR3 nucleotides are TGCGCCAGCAGCTTGGGGCAGGCAAATCAGCCCCAGCATTTT.

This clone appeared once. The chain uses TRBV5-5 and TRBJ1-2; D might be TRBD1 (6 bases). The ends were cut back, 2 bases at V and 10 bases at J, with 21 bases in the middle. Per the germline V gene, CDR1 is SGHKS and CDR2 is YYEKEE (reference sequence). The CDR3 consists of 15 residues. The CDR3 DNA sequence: TGTGCCAGCAGCTTTGGCCCCGGCACAGGGCGAGACTACACCTTC. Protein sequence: CASSFGPGTGRDYTF.